This T cell receptor (beta chain) appears in the sequencing data of a study of CD8 T cells in ankylosing spondylitis. General study results and limits: Ankylosing spondylitis blood appeared to carry a characteristic TCR beta motif of seven to nine highly homologous variants.

Comment on this clonotype: Antigen specificity is unknown. Since a much larger clone is just one base distant, this may be a read error.

Each CDR3 protein gets one entry after TCRdb re-called the 5' RACE reads with MiXCR. The sample shows about 240,000 distinct CDR3 sequences, more than 9% of them seen only once. The germline V gene encodes CDR1 GTSNPN and CDR2 SVGIG (reference sequence). The V end was cut by 2 bases, the J end by 10 bases, with 11 bases between. CDR3 length: 12 residues. Sequencing was carried out using blood, either unsorted or a sorted T cell fraction (not recorded which). This TCR came from a male donor with ankylosing spondylitis or in good health (not recorded which). This chain connects TRBV30 to TRBJ2-2, with D perhaps given as TRBD1 or TRBD2 (5 bases each). CDR3 bases: TGTGCCTGGAGTACGGGGCCCGCGGAGCTGTTTTTT. Its translation: CAWSTGPAELFF.